The subject of this entry is one TCR beta chain. V was shortened by 4 bases and J by 5 bases, with 15 bases between the two germline ends. Germline CDR1 and CDR2: SGHTA and FQGNSA. CDR3 length: 16 amino acids. The record originates from a study of OX40 agonist ivuxolimab in advanced cancers. Looking at the study overall: A mean age of approximately 64 years, range roughly 20 to 80, was recorded, and roughly 83% were male.

Generated by immunoSEQ multiplex PCR, the TCRdb table keeps only in-frame clones and is missing some. The sample has tens of thousands of clones, 88% seen once. V usage is TRBV7-2 and J usage is TRBJ1-6; weak D call: TRBD1 (5 bases). This sequence was found in an adult with an advanced solid tumor such as melanoma, head and neck, liver or kidney cancer. Source: CD4+ or CD8+ T cells sorted from blood, taken in a trial of the OX40 agonist ivuxolimab. CDR3 coding DNA: TGTGCCAGCAGCTCCCGCGTCGGGGCAGATAATTCACCCCTCCACTTT. Protein product: CASSSRVGADNSPLHF. The full variable domain, in which reference TRBV7-2 and TRBJ1-6 provide the parts outside the CDR3, is GAGVSQSPSNKVTEKGKDVELRCDPISGHTALYWYRQSLGQGLEFLIYFQGNSAPDKSGLPSDRFSAERTGGSVSTLTIQRTQQEDSAVYLCASSSRVGADNSPLHFGNGTRLTVT.